The 24 T cell receptor beta chains given below trace back to one sample, sequenced in a study of T cell responses to AZD1222 COVID-19 vaccine. The assay was immunoSEQ multiplex PCR, and TCRdb's table has in-frame clones only and misses some. The table shows about 76,000 clones, with 88% occurring only once. Sample: peripheral blood, taken on day 0 of MenACWY control vaccination. The receptors here all came from an adult in good health.

The gene calls are TRBV6-2 or TRBV6-3 and TRBJ2-1; 8 positions match TRBD1. Trimming cost V 5 bases and J 6 bases; bases outside gene matches: 6. CDR3 length equals 14 residues. Germline CDR1 reads MNHEY; CDR2 reads SVGEGT. The CDR3 nucleotides read TGTGCCAGCAGTGGTGGACAGGGTAGCAATGAGCAGTTCTTC. This sequence encodes CASSGGQGSNEQFF.

V and J are TRBV7-9 and TRBJ2-2, with 9 positions matching TRBD1. CDR3 length: 15 amino acids. Trimming at V came to 5 bases and at J to 7 bases, leaving 8 bases not matched to a gene. Germline CDR1 and CDR2: SEHNR and FQNEAQ (reference sequence). CDR3 residues: CASSVGTGNVGELFF. In DNA, the CDR3 is TGTGCCAGCAGCGTGGGGACAGGGAATGTCGGGGAGCTGTTTTTT.

V gene TRBV29-1 combines with J gene TRBJ2-7; TRBD2 matches at 9 bases. V lost 4 bases to trimming and J lost 3 bases; unmatched junction nucleotides: 10. Germline loops: CDR1 SQVTM, CDR2 ANQGSEA. This CDR3 comprises 15 residues. The CDR3 region is CSVVPLAGDFYEQYF. In nucleotides, the CDR3 is TGCAGCGTTGTTCCGTTAGCGGGGGACTTCTACGAGCAGTACTTC.

This clone was counted once. The rearrangement links TRBV9 to TRBJ2-7; 8 bases line up with TRBD2. Per the germline V gene, CDR1 is SGDLS and CDR2 is YYNGEE. V lost 4 bases, J lost 7 bases, and 16 bases stayed unmatched. The CDR3 has 16 residues. CDR3 DNA: TGTGCCAGCAGCTCCCTTCGGAGCGGGAGACTTGGGGAGCAGTACTTC. It is translated as CASSSLRSGRLGEQYF.

This CDR3 reads CASSRTQVNEQFF. The CDR3 DNA sequence: TGTGCCAGCAGCCGGACACAGGTAAATGAGCAGTTCTTC. V usage is TRBV3-1 (or the pseudogene TRBV3-2) and J usage is TRBJ2-1; D perhaps matches TRBD1 (5 bases). Germline V gene lookup returns CDR1 LGHDT and CDR2 YNNKEL (reference sequence). Trimming removed 4 bases at V and 7 bases at J, with 11 bases between. There are 13 residues in the CDR3.

The chain employs TRBV6-5 and TRBJ2-2; TRBD1 agrees at 8 bases. The CDR3 has 14 amino acids. V lost 5 bases and J lost 4; bases outside the gene matches: 3. The germline V gene encodes CDR1 MNHEY and CDR2 SVGAGI. CDR3 bases: TGTGCCAGCAGTCGAACAGGGGGCACCGGGGAGCTGTTTTTT. Protein: CASSRTGGTGELFF.

V gene TRBV5-1 combines with J gene TRBJ1-2; TRBD1 might be the D (6 bases). The CDR3 has 15 residues. The ends were cut back, 0 bases at V and 4 bases at J, with 13 bases in the middle. The germline gives CDR1 SGHRS, CDR2 YFSETQ. CDR3 in amino acids: CASSLGQARSYGYTF. CDR3 coding DNA: TGCGCCAGCAGCTTGGGACAGGCCAGATCCTATGGCTACACCTTC.

The CDR3 here is CASSLGGANGYTF. In DNA, the CDR3 is TGTGCCAGCAGTTTAGGGGGGGCAAATGGCTACACCTTC. The J gene is TRBJ1-2, the V gene TRBV27; D perhaps matches TRBD1 (6 bases). CDR3 size: 13 residues. Trimming removed 2 bases at V and 6 bases at J, with 10 bases between. Germline V lookup: CDR1 MNHEY, CDR2 SMNVEV (reference sequence).

V gene TRBV19 combines with J gene TRBJ1-4; no definite D call. Germline V gene data show CDR1 as LNHDA and CDR2 as SQIVND (reference sequence). This CDR3 is built from 16 residues. V lost 6 bases, J lost 7 bases, and 21 bases lay in between. The CDR3 here is CASSAALQKTGEKLFF. CDR3 sequence (DNA): TGTGCCAGTAGCGCAGCGTTACAGAAGACGGGTGAAAAACTGTTTTTT.

The chain recombines TRBV28 with TRBJ2-1, with D maybe TRBD2 (6 bases). Germline values: CDR1 MDHEN, CDR2 SYDVKM. Trimming took off 2 bases at V and 6 bases at J, with 20 bases between the two ends. The CDR3 loop spans 17 amino acids. The CDR3 DNA is TGTGCCAGCAGTTTAGGGCCTCAGGGATTCGGGAGCAATGAGCAGTTCTTC. Translation gives CASSLGPQGFGSNEQFF.

Of note for this clone: Additional DNA sequences in this sample encode the identical CDR3. The chain joins TRBV20-1 to TRBJ1-1, with D unresolved. There are 10 residues in the CDR3. Trimming stripped 6 bases from V and 5 bases from J, with 7 bases between. Looked up from germline, CDR1 is DFQATT and CDR2 is SNEGSKA (reference sequence). In nucleotides, the CDR3 is TGCAGTGCACGCCGGACTGAAGCTTTCTTT. Translated, it gives CSARRTEAFF.

The J gene is TRBJ1-1, the V gene TRBV30, with TRBD1 identical over 12 bases. Germline CDR1 reads GTSNPN; CDR2 reads SVGIG (reference sequence). The CDR3 has 17 residues. Trimming cost V 3 bases and J 5 bases; bases outside gene matches: 13. CDR3 in amino acids: CAWRSSGTGGAGTEAFF. In nucleotides, the CDR3 is TGTGCCTGGAGGTCAAGCGGGACAGGGGGCGCGGGTACTGAAGCTTTCTTT.

The rearrangement links TRBV7-3 to TRBJ2-1; 10 bases fit TRBD2. The J segment lost 9 bases and the V segment lost 4 bases, leaving 6 bases of the junction unmatched. Germline V gene lookup returns CDR1 SGHTA and CDR2 FQGTGA. The CDR3 extends over 14 amino acids. Here the CDR3 reads CASSSSSGSGEQFF. The CDR3, as DNA: TGTGCCAGCAGCTCATCTAGCGGGAGTGGTGAGCAGTTCTTC.

The chain is built from TRBV6-5 and TRBJ1-5; 11 bases are shared with TRBD1. The J segment lost 2 bases and the V segment lost 4 bases, leaving 4 bases of the junction unmatched. Germline CDR1 is MNHEY and CDR2 is SVGAGI. This CDR3 has 16 residues. The chain's CDR3 is CASSSWTGGGNQPQHF. The CDR3, as DNA: TGTGCCAGCAGTTCTTGGACAGGGGGCGGCAATCAGCCCCAGCATTTT.

The V call is TRBV18, the J call TRBJ1-2; 7 bases are a match to TRBD1. The germline CDR1 and CDR2 sequences are KGHSH and LQKENI. The CDR3 is 13 amino acids. Trimming at V came to 5 bases and at J to 6 bases, leaving 6 bases not matched to a gene. CDR3 nucleotide sequence: TGTGCCAGCTCAGTACAGGGGATCCATGGCTACACCTTC. This codes for CASSVQGIHGYTF. The full variable domain, its missing parts supplied by reference TRBV18 and TRBJ1-2, is NAGVMQNPRHLVRRRGQEARLRCSPMKGHSHVYWYRQLPEEGLKFMVYLQKENIIDESGMPKERFSAEFPKEGPSILRIQQVVRGDSAAYFCASSVQGIHGYTFGSGTRLTVV.

A few counts support this clone. The rearrangement links TRBV20-1 to TRBJ1-1; TRBD1 aligns across 8 bases. V was pared by 6 bases and J by 6 bases, with 3 bases of the junction left unmatched. The CDR3 is 11 amino acids. Germline loops: CDR1 DFQATT, CDR2 SNEGSKA (reference sequence). CDR3 residues: CSAPTGAEAFF. The CDR3 DNA reads TGCAGTGCCCCGACAGGGGCTGAAGCTTTCTTT.

The V gene is TRBV19, the J gene TRBJ1-5, with no clear D. This CDR3 comprises 13 residues. Trimming left V 6 bases short and J 3 bases short, with 9 bases between. CDR1 and CDR2 from the germline V gene are LNHDA and SQIVND (reference sequence). The CDR3 sequence: CASSGSLNQPQHF. As DNA, the CDR3 is TGTGCCAGTAGCGGCAGCCTCAATCAGCCCCAGCATTTT.

The chain carries TRBV6-2 or TRBV6-3 and TRBJ1-4, with D possibly being TRBD1 (6 bases). The germline V and J ends were trimmed by 5 bases and 0 bases, with 13 bases remaining between them. Germline assignment: CDR1 MNHEY and CDR2 SVGEGT. The CDR3 loop spans 16 amino acids. The CDR3 sequence: CASSPRGAATNEKLFF. In nucleotides, the CDR3 is TGTGCCAGCAGTCCCAGGGGAGCGGCAACTAATGAAAAACTGTTTTTT.

J is TRBJ2-2 and V is TRBV29-1, with a weak D call TRBD2 (6 bases). V lost 6 bases to trimming and J lost 5 bases, with 7 bases between them. Germline V gene lookup returns CDR1 SQVTM and CDR2 ANQGSEA. The CDR3 contains 11 residues. The CDR3 sequence: CSVGGTGELFF. The CDR3 DNA reads TGCAGCGTCGGGGGAACCGGGGAGCTGTTTTTT.

V gene TRBV7-9 combines with J gene TRBJ1-1, with D possibly being TRBD1 (6 bases). CDR3 length: 13 amino acids. From germline, CDR1 is SEHNR and CDR2 FQNEAQ (reference sequence). Deletions cut 6 bases from V and 4 bases from J, with 12 bases between. The DNA for the CDR3 is TGTGCCAGCAGAATACAGGGAGGCACTGAAGCTTTCTTT. It yields the protein CASRIQGGTEAFF.

The chain joins TRBV28 to TRBJ1-5; D perhaps matches TRBD1 (5 bases). There are 17 residues in the CDR3. Germline V gene data show CDR1 as MDHEN and CDR2 as SYDVKM. Trimming took off 3 bases at V and 7 bases at J, with 22 bases between the two ends. The CDR3 DNA is TGTGCCAGCAGTTTTGAGGGGTCAGCTCCCTCAATCCAGCCCCAGCATTTT. This encodes CASSFEGSAPSIQPQHF.

The chain employs TRBV9 and TRBJ2-3; no reliable D call. The CDR3 is 16 residues long. CDR1 is SGDLS and CDR2 is YYNGEE in the germline V gene. Trimming stripped 0 bases from V and 0 bases from J, with 11 bases between. In nucleotides, the CDR3 is TGTGCCAGCAGCGTAGCGGGTCTAACTAGCACAGATACGCAGTATTTT. Amino acids: CASSVAGLTSTDTQYF.

The chain links TRBV28 to TRBJ1-2, with D possibly TRBD1 on 5 matching bases. With 3 bases removed from V and 0 bases from J, the gap between germline ends came to 8 bases. Looked up from germline, CDR1 is MDHEN and CDR2 is SYDVKM. The CDR3 is 14 amino acids. The CDR3 DNA reads as TGTGCCAGCAGTTTCCAGGGATCTAACTATGGCTACACCTTC. As protein: CASSFQGSNYGYTF.

DNA for the CDR3: TGTGCCAGCAGCCCCCGCCAATGGGGATACAATGAGCAGTTCTTC. Translated, it gives CASSPRQWGYNEQFF. This chain links TRBV9 with TRBJ2-1; D gene ambiguous. The ends were cut back, 4 bases at V and 4 bases at J, with 15 bases in the middle. The germline V gene has CDR1 SGDLS and CDR2 YYNGEE. CDR3 length: 15 amino acids.